A selection of T cell receptor beta chains follows, all from one sample in a study of blood T cell repertoires in COVID-19. The assay was immunoSEQ multiplex PCR, and TCRdb's table has in-frame clones only and misses some. Of 490,000 or so clones in the sample, more than 85% were seen once. Sequenced sample: PBMCs or T cells enriched from blood (not recorded which). These receptors originate from a woman aged 55-69 years who had recovered from COVID-19. Each CDR3 is given with its conserved first and last residue. Each record gives: V gene, D gene, J gene, clone size, CDR3 protein, CDR3 DNA. The D gene is left open where the match is weak. Size is stated for part of the rows, as once, few or many counts, or as a class when the clone is expanded.

TRBV11-2	TRBD2	TRBJ2-3	few	CASSLAGVADTQYF	TGTGCCAGCAGCCTAGCGGGGGTCGCAGATACGCAGTATTTT
TRBV27	-	TRBJ2-7	-	CASSARQKYEQYF	TGTGCCAGCAGTGCCCGACAGAAGTACGAGCAGTACTTC
TRBV5-4	-	TRBJ1-6	few	CASREGDSSSYNSPLHF	TGTGCCAGCAGGGAAGGGGACTCGAGCTCCTATAATTCACCCCTCCACTTT
TRBV5-8	TRBD1	TRBJ2-2	once	CASSQTGSTGELFF	TGTGCCAGCAGCCAGACAGGGTCCACCGGGGAGCTGTTTTTT
TRBV7-2	-	TRBJ2-1	-	CASSRGGDYNEQFF	TGTGCCAGCAGCCGGGGTGGCGATTACAATGAGCAGTTCTTC
TRBV5-1	-	TRBJ2-7	few	CASHRDGEQYF	TGCGCCAGTCACAGGGACGGCGAGCAGTACTTC
TRBV10-1	TRBD1	TRBJ1-4	-	CASSPGQGNEKLFF	TGCGCCAGCAGTCCGGGACAGGGGAATGAAAAACTGTTTTTT
TRBV6-2/TRBV6-3	TRBD2	TRBJ2-7	-	CASSYGGLAGEQYF	TGTGCCAGCAGTTACGGAGGACTAGCTGGTGAGCAGTACTTC
TRBV9	-	TRBJ1-2	-	CASSTSYGYTF	TGTGCCAGCAGCACCAGCTATGGCTACACCTTC
TRBV5-6	TRBD1	TRBJ2-1	-	CASSHDRGLYNEQFF	TGTGCCAGCAGCCACGACAGGGGGCTTTACAATGAGCAGTTCTTC
TRBV30	-	TRBJ1-3	once	CASQSSRGNTIYF	TGTGCCTCCCAGAGCTCTAGGGGAAACACCATATATTTT
TRBV30	-	TRBJ1-5	few	CAWSEGGSMNQPQHF	TGTGCCTGGAGCGAGGGAGGATCTATGAATCAGCCCCAGCATTTT
TRBV27	-	TRBJ2-2	-	CASSLFGGSGELFF	TGTGCCAGCAGTTTATTTGGGGGGTCCGGGGAGCTGTTTTTT
TRBV10-2	-	TRBJ1-6	once	CASSDLNSPLHF	TGCGCCAGCAGTGACCTCAATTCACCCCTCCACTTT
TRBV19	-	TRBJ2-7	-	CASSTSSPGLEQYF	TGTGCCAGTAGTACGAGCTCCCCTGGGCTCGAGCAGTACTTC
TRBV4-1	TRBD1	TRBJ1-5	once	CASSQDGQGKSNQPQHF	TGCGCCAGCAGCCAAGATGGACAGGGGAAAAGCAATCAGCCCCAGCATTTT
TRBV18	TRBD1	TRBJ1-2	-	CASSPQGAGAGIYGYTF	TGTGCCAGCTCACCACAGGGGGCTGGTGCGGGCATATATGGCTACACCTTC
TRBV14	-	TRBJ1-1	-	CASSRHDMNTEAFF	TGTGCCAGCAGTAGACATGACATGAACACTGAAGCTTTCTTT
TRBV28	-	TRBJ1-1	-	CASSPSNRDANTEAFF	TGTGCCAGCAGTCCGAGTAACAGGGATGCGAACACTGAAGCTTTCTTT
TRBV7-2	-	TRBJ1-6	-	CASSLTPISGKLHF	TGTGCCAGCAGCTTAACGCCTATTTCAGGGAAGCTCCACTTT
TRBV2	TRBD2	TRBJ2-3	once	CASSETGLAGGTDTQYF	TGTGCCAGCAGTGAAACGGGGCTAGCGGGGGGCACAGATACGCAGTATTTT
TRBV2	-	TRBJ2-5	-	CASPGRQETQYF	TGTGCCAGCCCCGGGAGACAAGAGACCCAGTACTTC
TRBV5-1	TRBD2	TRBJ2-2	-	CASSPAGESTGELFF	TGCGCCAGCAGCCCGGCGGGGGAGAGCACCGGGGAGCTGTTTTTT
TRBV24-1	-	TRBJ1-4	-	CATSDPGGEKLFF	TGTGCCACCAGTGATCCCGGCGGGGAAAAACTGTTTTTT
TRBV5-1	TRBD2	TRBJ2-5	-	CASRLAQETQYF	TGCGCCAGCCGACTAGCTCAAGAGACCCAGTACTTC
TRBV5-1	TRBD1	TRBJ1-2	-	CASSFFEDRGIYGYTF	TGCGCCAGCAGCTTTTTTGAGGACAGGGGGATCTATGGCTACACCTTC
TRBV11-2	TRBD1	TRBJ1-1	once	CASSLARTGNTEAFF	TGTGCCAGCAGCTTAGCACGGACAGGGAACACTGAAGCTTTCTTT
TRBV19	TRBD1	TRBJ2-1	-	CASRDRGYNEQFF	TGTGCCAGTCGGGACAGGGGCTACAATGAGCAGTTCTTC
TRBV6-5	-	TRBJ1-2	-	CASIREGDYGYTF	TGTGCCAGCATCCGAGAGGGGGACTATGGCTACACCTTC
TRBV7-2	TRBD2	TRBJ2-3	-	CASSAGLTITDTQYF	TGTGCCAGCAGCGCGGGACTAACTATCACAGATACGCAGTATTTT
TRBV10-2	-	TRBJ1-1	-	CASSDGNVAEAFF	TGCGCCAGCAGTGACGGGAATGTCGCTGAAGCTTTCTTT
TRBV27	-	TRBJ1-2	-	CASSFPRDIWDYGYTF	TGTGCCAGCAGTTTCCCCCGGGACATATGGGACTATGGCTACACCTTC
TRBV2	-	TRBJ1-2	-	CASSEALRSNGYTF	TGTGCCAGCAGTGAAGCCCTTAGATCGAATGGCTACACCTTC
TRBV4-1	-	TRBJ2-4	-	CASSQLPGLAKNIQYF	TGCGCCAGCAGCCAATTACCGGGATTAGCCAAAAACATTCAGTACTTC
TRBV19	TRBD1	TRBJ1-1	-	CASSPLKGANTEAFF	TGTGCCAGTAGTCCCTTGAAGGGGGCAAACACTGAAGCTTTCTTT
TRBV18	TRBD1	TRBJ1-4	-	CASSERTGQNEKLFF	TGTGCCAGCTCAGAAAGGACAGGGCAGAATGAAAAACTGTTTTTT
TRBV27	TRBD1	TRBJ2-1	-	CASSSAGTGGNEQFF	TGTGCCAGCAGTTCAGCCGGGACAGGGGGAAATGAGCAGTTCTTC
TRBV10-3	TRBD1	TRBJ2-7	-	CAISGDRAIHYEQYF	TGTGCCATCAGTGGGGACAGGGCAATCCACTACGAGCAGTACTTC
TRBV2	-	TRBJ1-1	-	CASSGELIGAGEAFF	TGTGCCAGCAGTGGGGAACTGATAGGGGCCGGTGAAGCTTTCTTT
TRBV27	-	TRBJ1-1	-	CASSLSDSSTEAFF	TGTGCCAGCAGTCTGTCGGACAGTTCCACTGAAGCTTTCTTT
TRBV5-4	-	TRBJ1-1	-	CASSLVGTPNTEAFF	TGTGCCAGCAGCTTGGTGGGGACACCAAACACTGAAGCTTTCTTT